This TCR beta chain was recovered during a study of CD8 T cells in ankylosing spondylitis. Germline V gives CDR1 MNHEY, CDR2 SMNVEV (reference sequence). This CDR3 region has 13 residues. Trimming removed 6 bases from V and 5 bases from J; junction bases left unmatched: 4. For TCR beta, libraries came from quantitative 5'-RACE with molecular barcodes. Each CDR3 protein gets one entry after TCRdb re-called the 5' RACE reads with MiXCR. The sample has about 360,000 distinct CDR3 sequences, 14% to 15% seen once. As regards this clonotype: As yet, its antigen is unknown.

Whole-study findings and limits: For ankylosing spondylitis blood, a TCR beta motif of 7 or 8 highly homologous variants appeared characteristic. Earlier literature documents some of the motif variants in reactive arthritis synovial fluid and blood.

The source of this sequence is a male donor with ankylosing spondylitis or in good health (not recorded which). The source material was blood, either unsorted or a sorted T cell fraction (not recorded which). The rearrangement uses TRBV27 and TRBJ2-7, with TRBD1 matching 10 bases. The CDR3 loop reads CASRVTGGNEQYF. The CDR3 nucleotides are TGTGCCAGCAGGGTGACAGGGGGCAACGAGCAGTACTTC.